One sample yielded the 13 T cell receptor beta chains listed below, sequenced in a study of technical replicates of blood from a few donors. TCRdb's table, derived via immunoSEQ multiplex PCR, lists solely in-frame clones and lacks some. Of approximately 87,000 clones listed, more than 85% are singletons. The sample was T cells isolated from PBMCs. The receptors were sampled from a human donor in good health. Some clones in this sample may be carry-over from other donors' samples.

The V call is TRBV27, the J call TRBJ2-3; D may be TRBD1 (6 bases). The ends were cut back, 6 bases at V and 3 bases at J, with 13 bases in the middle. The CDR3 totals 14 residues. Germline CDR1 MNHEY, CDR2 SMNVEV (reference sequence). The CDR3 DNA is TGTGCCAGCAGCCCACTGGACAGAACAGATACGCAGTATTTT. Translating it yields CASSPLDRTDTQYF.

V gene TRBV14 combines with J gene TRBJ2-7, with a possible D match to TRBD2 (5 bases). Trimming shortened V by 4 bases and J by 7 bases, and 17 bases separated the two germline ends. The CDR3 covers 14 residues. The germline V gene has CDR1 SGHDN and CDR2 FVKESK. Written as DNA, the CDR3 is TGTGCCAGCAGCCGGAACGGGAACGGGCGGGAGCAGTACTTC. This encodes CASSRNGNGREQYF.

The chain is built from TRBV11-1 and TRBJ2-7; 8 bases are shared with TRBD2. V gave up 1 base and J gave up 2 bases; unmatched junction bases: 4. The CDR3 sequence is 15 residues long. CDR1 is SGHAT, CDR2 FQDESV, per germline (reference sequence). The CDR3 sequence: CASSLGGTSTYEQYF. The CDR3, as DNA: TGTGCCAGCAGCTTAGGGGGGACTAGTACCTACGAGCAGTACTTC.

This clone was counted a single time. J is TRBJ1-2 and V is TRBV19; no clear D gene. The germline CDR1 and CDR2 sequences are LNHDA and SQIVND (reference sequence). CDR3 size: 14 residues. Trimming removed 1 base at V and 0 bases at J, with 6 bases between. The CDR3 DNA reads TGTGCCAGTAGTATAGCCCATTCTAACTATGGCTACACCTTC. This gives the protein CASSIAHSNYGYTF.

The chain is built from TRBV16 and TRBJ1-1; 7 positions match TRBD1. Germline V CDR1 and CDR2: KGHSY, FQNENV. CDR3 length: 16 residues. The junction had 6 bases not matched to a gene; V was cut back by 0 bases and J by 2 bases. CDR3 sequence (DNA): TGTGCCAGCAGCCAATCGGCAGGACAGGTTAACACTGAAGCTTTCTTT. Amino acids: CASSQSAGQVNTEAFF. Using reference TRBV16 and TRBJ1-1 for the parts outside the CDR3, the full variable domain is GEEVAQTPKHLVRGEGQKAKLYCAPIKGHSYVFWYQQVLKNEFKFLISFQNENVFDETGMPKERFSAKCLPNSPCSLEIQATKLEDSAVYFCASSQSAGQVNTEAFFGQGTRLTVV.

The V gene is TRBV18, the J gene TRBJ2-7; 7 bases are a match to TRBD1. This CDR3 spans 15 amino acids. Trimming took 3 bases from V and 1 from J; bases not matched to a gene: 6. The germline V gene has CDR1 KGHSH and CDR2 LQKENI. Here the CDR3 reads CASSPEDRPSYEQYF. CDR3 nucleotide sequence: TGTGCCAGCTCACCCGAGGACAGGCCATCCTACGAGCAGTACTTC.

The chain employs TRBV5-1 and TRBJ2-1; TRBD2 agrees at 13 bases. Looked up from germline, CDR1 is SGHRS and CDR2 is YFSETQ. The CDR3 extends over 15 amino acids. Trimming took 4 bases from V and 9 from J; bases not matched to a gene: 7. CDR3 sequence reads: CASSDGLAGAREQFF. CDR3 nucleotides: TGCGCCAGCAGCGATGGACTAGCGGGAGCCCGTGAGCAGTTCTTC.

The chain combines TRBV19 with TRBJ1-5; D is unclear. This CDR3 contains 15 residues. V lost 1 base and J 6 bases, leaving 13 bases between the germline ends. CDR1 and CDR2 (germline): LNHDA, SQIVND (reference sequence). The DNA of the CDR3 is TGTGCCAGTAGTATAGCTCCCTCACGGGTTCAGCCCCAGCATTTT. Translating gives CASSIAPSRVQPQHF.

The chain uses TRBV6-1 and TRBJ1-4; D is perhaps TRBD1 (5 bases). This CDR3 contains 15 residues. V lost 0 bases and J 7 bases, leaving 12 bases between the germline ends. Germline V gene sequence: CDR1 MNHNS, CDR2 SASEGT. CDR3 sequence reads: CASSEARQGIEKLFF. Written as DNA, the CDR3 is TGTGCCAGCAGTGAAGCACGGCAGGGTATTGAAAAACTGTTTTTT.

The V call is TRBV25-1, the J call TRBJ1-1, with D tentatively TRBD1 (5 bases). The CDR3 spans 13 residues. The V and J ends lost 4 bases and 4 bases respectively, with 10 bases between them. Germline V CDR1 and CDR2: MGHDK, SYGVNS. This CDR3 reads CASSGGVVTEAFF. DNA of the CDR3: TGTGCCAGCAGTGGGGGGGTGGTCACTGAAGCTTTCTTT.

CDR3 coding DNA: TGTGCCAGCAGCGTACCGGGACAGGGCACATACGAGCAGTACTTC. This encodes CASSVPGQGTYEQYF. The chain links TRBV27 to TRBJ2-7; 9 bases map to TRBD1. V gave up 6 bases and J gave up 4 bases; unmatched junction bases: 10. This CDR3 has 15 amino acids. CDR1 and CDR2 (germline): MNHEY, SMNVEV (reference sequence).

The chain combines TRBV2 with TRBJ1-2; D might be TRBD1 (6 bases). The CDR3 loop spans 12 amino acids. Germline lookup yields CDR1 SNHLY and CDR2 FYNNEI. Trimming cost V 7 bases and J 2 bases, with 8 bases left between them. CDR3 coding DNA: TGTGCCAGCACCGGGACAAACTATGGCTACACCTTC. It translates to CASTGTNYGYTF.

CDR3 in amino acids: CASRTGSNQPQHF. CDR3 DNA: TGTGCCAGCAGGACAGGATCTAATCAGCCCCAGCATTTT. This chain uses TRBV6-1 with TRBJ1-5, with a tentative D call TRBD1 (6 bases). CDR1 MNHNS and CDR2 SASEGT come from the germline V gene. The CDR3 spans 13 residues. V was clipped by 6 bases and J by 4 bases, with 10 bases between them.